This T cell receptor (beta chain) was identified in a study of technical replicates of blood from four donors. V was shortened by 2 bases and J by 4 bases, with 5 bases between the two germline ends. The length of the CDR3 is 13 residues. Germline V gene data show CDR1 as SGHNT and CDR2 as YENEEA. Clones were read by immunoSEQ multiplex PCR, and TCRdb kept only the in-frame ones, dropping some. The sample records fewer than 110,000 clones, under 96% being singletons. The TCR originated in a human donor in good health. The sample consisted of T cells isolated from PBMCs. The chain joins TRBV11-3 to TRBJ2-2; no clear D. The DNA of the CDR3 is TGTGCCAGCAGCTTACCGGGCACCGGGGAGCTGTTTTTT. Translation gives CASSLPGTGELFF.